These 7 T cell receptor beta chains share one sample of origin, sequenced in a study of blood T cell repertoires in COVID-19. Repertoires were generated with immunoSEQ multiplex PCR, while TCRdb's copy carries only in-frame clones and drops some. The sample shows about 220,000 clones, around 80% of them seen only once. Source material: peripheral blood. The receptors shown here come from a woman in her sixties or seventies with acute or convalescent COVID-19.

This clone appeared a few times. This chain connects TRBV28 to TRBJ1-6; 8 nucleotides match TRBD1. Germline V CDR1 and CDR2: MDHEN, SYDVKM. The CDR3 consists of 15 residues. J lost 8 bases, V lost 2 bases, and 5 bases had no gene match. CDR3 bases: TGTGCCAGCAGTTTACCGGGACAGGTGGATTCACCCCTCCACTTT. This encodes CASSLPGQVDSPLHF.

This sequence joins TRBV10-3 and TRBJ2-7; 7 positions match TRBD1. Trimming at V came to 6 bases and at J to 3 bases, leaving 11 bases not matched to a gene. Germline V gene data show CDR1 as ENHRY and CDR2 as SYGVKD. The CDR3 is 15 residues long. The CDR3 protein is CAISQGRDSIYEQYV. As DNA, the CDR3 is TGTGCCATCAGCCAGGGCCGGGACAGCATCTACGAGCAGTACGTC.

V and J are TRBV20-1 and TRBJ2-1, with D perhaps matching TRBD2 (6 bases). Germline CDR1 reads DFQATT; CDR2 reads SNEGSKA (reference sequence). Trimming stripped 5 bases from V and 9 bases from J, with 11 bases between. The CDR3 length is 11 residues. The CDR3 region has the DNA TGCAGTGCTGGGGACTTCTTTGAGCAGTTCTTC. Protein sequence: CSAGDFFEQFF.

The gene calls are TRBV29-1 and TRBJ2-7, with D possibly matching TRBD2 (5 bases). CDR3 size: 11 residues. Trimming pared 8 bases from V and 6 bases from J, leaving 14 bases between. CDR1 and CDR2 (germline): SQVTM, ANQGSEA. CDR3 sequence (DNA): TGCAGCTCAACCCTTGCGGGCGAGCAGTACTTC. This translates into CSSTLAGEQYF.

The V gene is TRBV19, the J gene TRBJ2-3; TRBD2 aligns across 11 bases. The ends lost 5 bases at V and 4 bases at J; junction bases unmatched: 5. This CDR3 region has 15 residues. Germline values: CDR1 LNHDA, CDR2 SQIVND (reference sequence). The CDR3 DNA is TGTGCCAGTAGTTTCGGACTAGCGGGTGCAGATACGCAGTATTTT. It specifies CASSFGLAGADTQYF.

The CDR3 DNA sequence: TGTGCCAGTAGCTTCCCCGGCAGTTTAAGGGGTTTGGTAGCTAACTATGGCTACACCTTC. It specifies CASSFPGSLRGLVANYGYTF. The V and J genes are TRBV19 and TRBJ1-2; tentative D call: TRBD1 (5 bases). Germline CDR1 is LNHDA and CDR2 is SQIVND (reference sequence). This CDR3 spans 20 amino acids. Between the trimmed V and J ends, which lost 6 bases and 0 bases, there was a span of 29 bases.

The V call is TRBV15, the J call TRBJ1-4, with a possible D match to TRBD1 (5 bases). Germline V gives CDR1 LNHNV, CDR2 YYDKDF (reference sequence). V was pared by 4 bases and J by 0 bases, with 12 bases between. CDR3 length: 16 amino acids. CDR3 region: CATSNIDSATNEKLFF. CDR3 coding DNA: TGTGCCACCAGCAATATAGACAGCGCAACTAATGAAAAACTGTTTTTT.